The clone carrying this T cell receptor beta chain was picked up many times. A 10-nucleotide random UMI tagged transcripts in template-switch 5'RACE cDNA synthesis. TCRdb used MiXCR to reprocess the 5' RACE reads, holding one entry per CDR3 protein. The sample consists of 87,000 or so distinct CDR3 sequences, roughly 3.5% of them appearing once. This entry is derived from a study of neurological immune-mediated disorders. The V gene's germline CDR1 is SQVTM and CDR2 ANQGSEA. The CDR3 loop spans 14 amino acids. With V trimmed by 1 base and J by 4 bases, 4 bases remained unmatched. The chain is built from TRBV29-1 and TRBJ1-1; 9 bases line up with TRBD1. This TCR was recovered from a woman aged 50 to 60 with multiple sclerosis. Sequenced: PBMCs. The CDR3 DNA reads TGCAGCGTTGAAGGCGGGACAGGGCCCACTGAAGCTTTCTTT. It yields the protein CSVEGGTGPTEAFF.